This TCR beta chain was found in a study of T-cell memory formation after mild COVID-19. In the study overall: Clusters were largely donor specific.

A word on this clonotype: Its antigen is not known.

TCRdb re-called the 5' RACE reads with MiXCR, one entry per CDR3 protein. The sample lists some 410,000 distinct CDR3 sequences, less than 25% seen once, with about an eighth in the top ten. Germline CDR1 MGHDK, CDR2 SYGVNS. V was shortened by 3 bases and J by 4 bases, with 9 bases between the two germline ends. The CDR3 runs to 13 residues. Study-level points and caveats: Researchers could not confirm that second-wave clones peaking on day 37 targeted SARS-CoV-2. CD4+ contracting clones were found mainly in CM and EM, and CD8+ ones in EMRA. The finding that pre-infection memory included some responding clones suggested that cross-reactive memory joined.

This clonotype was obtained from an adult woman who had mild COVID-19 (a few samples of this study predate the infection). Cell type and time point are not known. This chain links TRBV25-1 with TRBJ1-2, with D unresolved. The sequenced sample consisted of PBMCs or a T cell subset sorted from them (not recorded which). Here the CDR3 reads CASSEAGPYGYTF. The CDR3 nucleotides are TGTGCCAGCAGTGAGGCCGGCCCCTATGGCTACACCTTC.